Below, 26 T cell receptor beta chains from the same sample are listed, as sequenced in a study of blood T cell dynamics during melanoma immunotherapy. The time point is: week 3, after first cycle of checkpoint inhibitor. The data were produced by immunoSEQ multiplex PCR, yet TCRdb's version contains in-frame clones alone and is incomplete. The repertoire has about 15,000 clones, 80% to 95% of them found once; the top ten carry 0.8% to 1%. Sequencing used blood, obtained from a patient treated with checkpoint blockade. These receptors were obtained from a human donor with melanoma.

CDR3 sequence reads: CASSLEGTAGSYNEQFF. CDR3 sequence (DNA): TGCGCCAGCAGCTTGGAGGGGACAGCCGGTTCCTACAATGAGCAGTTCTTC. The chain employs TRBV5-1 and TRBJ2-1; 7 nucleotides align to TRBD1. Losses at the gene ends were 0 bases for V and 1 base for J; bases not matched to a gene: 7. The length of the CDR3 is 17 residues. Looked up from germline, CDR1 is SGHRS and CDR2 is YFSETQ.

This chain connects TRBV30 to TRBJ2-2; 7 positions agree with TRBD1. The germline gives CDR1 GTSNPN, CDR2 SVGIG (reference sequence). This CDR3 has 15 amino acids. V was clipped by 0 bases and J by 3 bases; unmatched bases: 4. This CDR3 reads CAWSVADRDTGELFF. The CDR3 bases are TGTGCCTGGAGTGTTGCTGACAGGGACACCGGGGAGCTGTTTTTT.

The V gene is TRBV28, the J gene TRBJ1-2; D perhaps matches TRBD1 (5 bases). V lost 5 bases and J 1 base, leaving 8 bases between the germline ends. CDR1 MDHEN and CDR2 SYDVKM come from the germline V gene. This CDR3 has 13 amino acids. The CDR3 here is CASSIDSNYGYTF. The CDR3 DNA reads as TGTGCCAGCAGTATCGACAGTAACTATGGCTACACCTTC.

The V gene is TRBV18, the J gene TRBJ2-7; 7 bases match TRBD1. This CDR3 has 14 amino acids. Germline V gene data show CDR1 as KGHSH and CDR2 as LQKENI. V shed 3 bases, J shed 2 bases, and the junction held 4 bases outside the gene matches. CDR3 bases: TGTGCCAGCTCACCCCGGACAGGAACCTACGAGCAGTACTTC. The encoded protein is CASSPRTGTYEQYF.

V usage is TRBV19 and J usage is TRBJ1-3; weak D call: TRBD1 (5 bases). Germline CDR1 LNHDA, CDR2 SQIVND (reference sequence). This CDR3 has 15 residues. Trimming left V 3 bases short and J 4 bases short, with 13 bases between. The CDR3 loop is CASSIFGAEGNTIYF. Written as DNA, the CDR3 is TGTGCCAGTAGTATTTTTGGGGCAGAAGGAAACACCATATATTTT.

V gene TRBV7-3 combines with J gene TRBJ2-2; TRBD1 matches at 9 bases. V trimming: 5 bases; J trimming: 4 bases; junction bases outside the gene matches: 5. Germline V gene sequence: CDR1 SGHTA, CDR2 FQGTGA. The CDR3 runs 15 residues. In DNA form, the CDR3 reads TGTGCCAGCAGCCCACAGGGGGCGCCCACCGGGGAGCTGTTTTTT. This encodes CASSPQGAPTGELFF. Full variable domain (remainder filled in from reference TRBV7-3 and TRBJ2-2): GAGVSQTPSNKVTEKGKYVELRCDPISGHTALYWYRQSLGQGPEFLIYFQGTGAADDSGLPNDRFFAVRPEGSVSTLKIQRTERGDSAVYLCASSPQGAPTGELFFGEGSRLTVL.

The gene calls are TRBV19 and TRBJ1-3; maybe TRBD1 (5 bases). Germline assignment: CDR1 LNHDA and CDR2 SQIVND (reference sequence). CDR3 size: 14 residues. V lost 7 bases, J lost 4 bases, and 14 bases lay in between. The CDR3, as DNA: TGTGCCAGTAATCGGGGGTCAACGGGAAACACCATATATTTT. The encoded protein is CASNRGSTGNTIYF.

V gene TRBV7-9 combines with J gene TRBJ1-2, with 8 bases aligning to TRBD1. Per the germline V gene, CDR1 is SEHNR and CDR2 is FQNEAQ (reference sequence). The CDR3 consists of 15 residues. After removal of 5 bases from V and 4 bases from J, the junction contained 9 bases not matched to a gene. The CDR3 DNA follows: TGTGCCAGCAGCAATCGACAGGGGAGGGCCTATGGCTACACCTTC. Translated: CASSNRQGRAYGYTF.

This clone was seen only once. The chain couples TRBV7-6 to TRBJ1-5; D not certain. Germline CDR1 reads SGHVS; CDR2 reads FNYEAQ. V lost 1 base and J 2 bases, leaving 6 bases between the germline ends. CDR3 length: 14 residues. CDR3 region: CASSLGRGNQPQHF. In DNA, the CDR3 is TGTGCCAGCAGCTTAGGTAGAGGCAATCAGCCCCAGCATTTT.

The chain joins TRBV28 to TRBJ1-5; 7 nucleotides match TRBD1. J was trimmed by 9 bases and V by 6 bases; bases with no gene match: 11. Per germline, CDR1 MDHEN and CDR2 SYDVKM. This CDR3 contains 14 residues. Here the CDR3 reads CASRPGGPAWPQHF. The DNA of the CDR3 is TGTGCCAGCAGACCAGGGGGGCCCGCATGGCCCCAGCATTTT.

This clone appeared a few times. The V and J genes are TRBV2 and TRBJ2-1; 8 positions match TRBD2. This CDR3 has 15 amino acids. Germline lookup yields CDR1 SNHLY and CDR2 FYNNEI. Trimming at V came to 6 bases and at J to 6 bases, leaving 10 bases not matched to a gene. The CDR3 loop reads CASSPGLAGSNEQFF. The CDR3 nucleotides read TGTGCCAGCAGCCCTGGACTAGCAGGATCCAATGAGCAGTTCTTC.

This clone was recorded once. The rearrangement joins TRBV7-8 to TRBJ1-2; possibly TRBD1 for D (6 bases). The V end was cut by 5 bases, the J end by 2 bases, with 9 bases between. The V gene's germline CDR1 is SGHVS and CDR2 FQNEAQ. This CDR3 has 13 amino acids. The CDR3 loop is CASSPGQNYGYTF. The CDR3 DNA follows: TGTGCCAGCAGCCCGGGACAAAACTATGGCTACACCTTC.

CDR3 region: CASNPGRTGNTIYF. The CDR3 nucleotides are TGTGCCAGTAACCCGGGACGTACTGGAAACACCATATATTTT. The rearrangement uses TRBV19 and TRBJ1-3; D perhaps matches TRBD1 (5 bases). Germline CDR1 LNHDA, CDR2 SQIVND (reference sequence). This CDR3 has 14 amino acids. V lost 7 bases, J lost 2 bases, and 12 bases lay in between.

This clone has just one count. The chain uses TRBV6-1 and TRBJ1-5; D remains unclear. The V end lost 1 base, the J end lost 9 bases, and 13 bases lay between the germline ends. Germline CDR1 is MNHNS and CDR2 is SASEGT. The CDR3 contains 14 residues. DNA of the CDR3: TGTGCCAGCAGTGAAGTGGCAGGCCCAGTGCCCCAGCATTTT. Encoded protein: CASSEVAGPVPQHF.

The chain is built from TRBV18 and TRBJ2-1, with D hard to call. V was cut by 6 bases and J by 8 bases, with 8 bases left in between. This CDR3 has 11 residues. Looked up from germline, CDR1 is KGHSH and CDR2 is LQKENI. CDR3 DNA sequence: TGTGCCAGCTCTGGGCTGGATGAGCAGTTCTTC. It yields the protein CASSGLDEQFF.

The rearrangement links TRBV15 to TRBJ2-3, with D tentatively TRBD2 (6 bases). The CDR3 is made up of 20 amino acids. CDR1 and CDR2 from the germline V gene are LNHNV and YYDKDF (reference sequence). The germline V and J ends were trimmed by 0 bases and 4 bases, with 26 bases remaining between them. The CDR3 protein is CATSRDYDLEGRDLADTQYF. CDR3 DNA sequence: TGTGCCACCAGCAGAGATTACGACCTCGAAGGGCGGGACTTAGCAGATACGCAGTATTTT.

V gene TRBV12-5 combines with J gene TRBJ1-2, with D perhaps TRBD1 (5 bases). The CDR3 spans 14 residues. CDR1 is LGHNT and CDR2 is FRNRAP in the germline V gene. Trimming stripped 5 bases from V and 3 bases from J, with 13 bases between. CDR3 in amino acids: CASGGQGNYYGYTF. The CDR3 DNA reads TGTGCTAGTGGTGGCCAGGGAAACTACTATGGCTACACCTTC. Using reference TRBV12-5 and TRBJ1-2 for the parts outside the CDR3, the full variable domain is DARVTQTPRHKVTEMGQEVTMRCQPILGHNTVFWYRQTMMQGLELLAYFRNRAPLDDSGMPKDRFSAEMPDATLATLKIQPSEPRDSAVYFCASGGQGNYYGYTFGSGTRLTVV.

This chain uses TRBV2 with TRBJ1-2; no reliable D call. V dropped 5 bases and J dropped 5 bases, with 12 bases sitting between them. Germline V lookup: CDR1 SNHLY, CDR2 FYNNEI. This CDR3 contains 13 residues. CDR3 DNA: TGTGCCAGCAGTCAGGAATTACATTATGGCTACACCTTC. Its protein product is CASSQELHYGYTF.

Here the CDR3 DNA reads TGTGCCAGCAGTCCCTCGGGGGGAACCTACGAGCAGTACTTC. This gives the protein CASSPSGGTYEQYF. The rearrangement joins TRBV28 to TRBJ2-5; the match to TRBD2 covers 7 bases. The J call may be in error: the DNA end matches TRBJ2-7 better. Germline assignment: CDR1 MDHEN and CDR2 SYDVKM. The CDR3 loop spans 14 amino acids.

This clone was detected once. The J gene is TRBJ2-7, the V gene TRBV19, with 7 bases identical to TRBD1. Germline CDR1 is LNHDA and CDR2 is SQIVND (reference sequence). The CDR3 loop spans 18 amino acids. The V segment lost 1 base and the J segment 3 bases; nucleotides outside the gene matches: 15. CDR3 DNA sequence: TGTGCCAGTAGTATAGCCTTATCGGGTCCAGGGGGATTCTACGAGCAGTACTTC. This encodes CASSIALSGPGGFYEQYF.

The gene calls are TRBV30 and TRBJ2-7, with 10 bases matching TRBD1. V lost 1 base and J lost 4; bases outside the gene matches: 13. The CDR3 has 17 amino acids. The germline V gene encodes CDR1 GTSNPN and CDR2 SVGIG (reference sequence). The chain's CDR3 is CAWSGGQGRDFAYEQYF. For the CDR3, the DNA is TGTGCCTGGAGTGGGGGACAGGGGCGCGACTTCGCGTACGAGCAGTACTTC.

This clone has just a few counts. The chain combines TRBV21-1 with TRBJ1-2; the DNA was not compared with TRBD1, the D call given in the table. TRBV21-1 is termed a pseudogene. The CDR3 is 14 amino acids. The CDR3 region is CASSTPLGQGRYTF. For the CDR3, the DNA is TGTGCCAGCAGCACGCCCTTGGGACAGGGCAGGTACACCTTC.

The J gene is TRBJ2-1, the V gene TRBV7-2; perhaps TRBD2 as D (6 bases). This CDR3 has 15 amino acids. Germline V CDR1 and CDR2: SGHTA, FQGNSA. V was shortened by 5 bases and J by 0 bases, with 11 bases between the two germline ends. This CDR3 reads CASSPPGVSYNEQFF. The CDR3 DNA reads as TGTGCCAGCAGCCCGCCGGGAGTCTCCTACAATGAGCAGTTCTTC.

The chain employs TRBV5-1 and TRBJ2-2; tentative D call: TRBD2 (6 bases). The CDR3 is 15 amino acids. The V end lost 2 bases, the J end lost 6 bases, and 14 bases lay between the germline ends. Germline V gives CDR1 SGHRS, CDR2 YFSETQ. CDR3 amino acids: CASSFSVGEAGELFF. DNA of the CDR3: TGCGCCAGCAGCTTTTCCGTGGGGGAGGCCGGGGAGCTGTTTTTT.

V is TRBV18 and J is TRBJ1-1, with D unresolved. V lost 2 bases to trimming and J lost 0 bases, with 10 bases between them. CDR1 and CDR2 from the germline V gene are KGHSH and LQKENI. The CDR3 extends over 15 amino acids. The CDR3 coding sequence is TGTGCCAGCTCACCATTAGACACCCTGAACACTGAAGCTTTCTTT. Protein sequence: CASSPLDTLNTEAFF.

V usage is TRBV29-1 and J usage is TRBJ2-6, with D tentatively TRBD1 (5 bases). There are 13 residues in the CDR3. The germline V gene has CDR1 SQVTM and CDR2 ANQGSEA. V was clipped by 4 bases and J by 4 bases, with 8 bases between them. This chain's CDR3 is CSVGQRGANVLTF. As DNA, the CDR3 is TGCAGCGTTGGACAGAGAGGGGCCAACGTCCTGACTTTC.